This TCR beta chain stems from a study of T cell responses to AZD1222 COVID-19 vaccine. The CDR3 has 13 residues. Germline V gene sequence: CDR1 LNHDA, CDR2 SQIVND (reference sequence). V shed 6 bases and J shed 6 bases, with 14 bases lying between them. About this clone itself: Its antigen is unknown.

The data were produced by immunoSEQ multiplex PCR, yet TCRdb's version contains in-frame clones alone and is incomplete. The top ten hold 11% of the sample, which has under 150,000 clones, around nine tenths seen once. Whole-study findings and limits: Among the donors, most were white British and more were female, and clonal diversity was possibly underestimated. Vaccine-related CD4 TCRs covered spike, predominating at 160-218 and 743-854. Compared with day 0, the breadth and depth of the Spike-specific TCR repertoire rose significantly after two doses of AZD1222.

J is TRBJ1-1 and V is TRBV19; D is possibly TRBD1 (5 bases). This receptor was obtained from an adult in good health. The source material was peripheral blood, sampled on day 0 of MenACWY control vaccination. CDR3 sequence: CASSAVGDAEAFF. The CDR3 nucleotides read TGTGCCAGTAGCGCAGTAGGGGACGCTGAAGCTTTCTTT.